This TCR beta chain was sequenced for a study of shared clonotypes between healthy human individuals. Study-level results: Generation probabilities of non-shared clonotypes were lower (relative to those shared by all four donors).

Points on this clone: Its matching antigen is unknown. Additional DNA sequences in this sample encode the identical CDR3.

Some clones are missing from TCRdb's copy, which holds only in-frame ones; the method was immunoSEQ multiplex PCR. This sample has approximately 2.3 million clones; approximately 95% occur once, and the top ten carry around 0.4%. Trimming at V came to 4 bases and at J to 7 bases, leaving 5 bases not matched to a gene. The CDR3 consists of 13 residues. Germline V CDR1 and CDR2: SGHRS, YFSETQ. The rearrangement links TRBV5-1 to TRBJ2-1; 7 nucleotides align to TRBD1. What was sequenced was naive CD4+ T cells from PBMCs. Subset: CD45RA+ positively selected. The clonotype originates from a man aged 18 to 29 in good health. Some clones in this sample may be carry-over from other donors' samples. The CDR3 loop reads CASSPTGVNEQFF. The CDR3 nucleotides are TGCGCCAGCAGCCCCACAGGGGTTAATGAGCAGTTCTTC. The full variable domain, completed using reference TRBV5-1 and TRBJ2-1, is KAGVTQTPRYLIKTRGQQVTLSCSPISGHRSVSWYQQTPGQGLQFLFEYFSETQRNKGNFPGRFSGRQFSNSRSEMNVSTLELGDSALYLCASSPTGVNEQFFGPGTRLTVL.